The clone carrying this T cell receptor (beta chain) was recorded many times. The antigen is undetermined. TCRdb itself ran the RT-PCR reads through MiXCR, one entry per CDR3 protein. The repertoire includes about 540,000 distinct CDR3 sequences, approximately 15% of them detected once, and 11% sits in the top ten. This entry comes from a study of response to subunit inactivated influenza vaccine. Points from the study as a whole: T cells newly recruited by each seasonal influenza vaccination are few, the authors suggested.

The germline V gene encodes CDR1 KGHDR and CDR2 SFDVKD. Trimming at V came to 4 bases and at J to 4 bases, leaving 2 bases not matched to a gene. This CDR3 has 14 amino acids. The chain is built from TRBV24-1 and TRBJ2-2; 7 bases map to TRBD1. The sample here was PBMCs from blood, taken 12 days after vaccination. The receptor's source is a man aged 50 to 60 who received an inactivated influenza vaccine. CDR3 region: CATSEGQLTGELFF. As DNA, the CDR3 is TGTGCCACCAGTGAGGGACAGCTCACCGGGGAGCTGTTTTTT.